The 22 T cell receptor beta chains below come from one sample, sequenced in a study of OX40 agonist ivuxolimab in advanced cancers. Profiling relied on immunoSEQ multiplex PCR, and the TCRdb table lists in-frame clones only, not all of them. The sample holds some 64,000 clones, 92% seen once. This sample comprised CD4+ or CD8+ T cells sorted from blood, obtained in a trial of the OX40 agonist ivuxolimab. These receptors were obtained from an adult with an advanced solid tumor such as melanoma, head and neck, liver or kidney cancer.

The CDR3 DNA is TGTGCAAGTCGCCGGGCTAGGACAGGGAGGTTGGCGGCCGGGGAGCTGTTTTTT. Protein product: CASRRARTGRLAAGELFF. The chain is built from TRBV12-2 and TRBJ2-2; the tabulated D call, TRBD1, remains unverified against the DNA. TRBV12-2 is shown as a pseudogene. The CDR3 covers 18 residues.

The CDR3 protein is CASSLIGTNEQFF. CDR3 coding DNA: TGTGCCAGCAGTTTAATCGGGACTAATGAGCAGTTCTTC. This chain uses TRBV27 with TRBJ2-1; perhaps TRBD2 as D (6 bases). The ends were cut back, 2 bases at V and 7 bases at J, with 9 bases in the middle. The CDR3 totals 13 residues. Germline V lookup: CDR1 MNHEY, CDR2 SMNVEV (reference sequence).

About this clone: At the DNA level, this CDR3 is encoded by other sequences in the same sample as well. The chain uses TRBV28 and TRBJ1-5, with a possible D match to TRBD1 (5 bases). Per the germline V gene, CDR1 is MDHEN and CDR2 is SYDVKM. CDR3 length: 14 residues. V gave up 4 bases and J gave up 0 bases, with 7 bases separating them. The CDR3 sequence: CASSSGYSNQPQHF. CDR3 nucleotides: TGTGCCAGCAGTTCAGGGTATAGCAATCAGCCCCAGCATTTT.

The chain couples TRBV2 to TRBJ1-6; no clear D gene. Germline V CDR1 and CDR2: SNHLY, FYNNEI. V lost 7 bases to trimming and J lost 9 bases, with 7 bases between them. The CDR3 extends over 11 amino acids. The chain's CDR3 is CASTPGSPLHF. CDR3 nucleotides: TGTGCCAGCACCCCGGGTTCACCCCTCCACTTT.

V is TRBV7-9 and J is TRBJ1-1, with D uncertain. V was trimmed by 1 base and J by 3 bases, leaving 9 bases between them. Germline CDR1 reads SEHNR; CDR2 reads FQNEAQ (reference sequence). The CDR3 contains 14 residues. CDR3 residues: CASSLVDTYTEAFF. The CDR3 coding sequence is TGTGCCAGCAGCTTAGTAGACACCTACACTGAAGCTTTCTTT. Filled out from reference TRBV7-9 and TRBJ1-1, the complete variable domain reads DTGVSQNPRHKITKRGQNVTFRCDPISEHNRLYWYRQTLGQGPEFLTYFQNEAQLEKSRLLSDRFSAERPKGSFSTLEIQRTEQGDSAMYLCASSLVDTYTEAFFGQGTRLTVV.

This clone was counted a single time. The chain is built from TRBV12-2 and TRBJ1-3; the D call TRBD1 from the table was never checked on the DNA. TRBV12-2 is given as a pseudogene. The CDR3 covers 17 residues. The CDR3 loop is CASRLPKGPNNRNTIYF. CDR3 sequence (DNA): TGTGCAAGTCGCTTACCAAAGGGGCCGAATAATAGGAACACCATATATTTT.

The chain carries TRBV5-1 and TRBJ1-5; 9 bases map to TRBD1. Germline CDR1 and CDR2: SGHRS and YFSETQ. This CDR3 has 15 residues. Trimming removed 2 bases from V and 3 bases from J; junction bases left unmatched: 3. Written as DNA, the CDR3 is TGCGCCAGCAGCTTACAGGGGGCCCCCAATCAGCCCCAGCATTTT. This codes for CASSLQGAPNQPQHF.

This chain links TRBV30 with TRBJ1-2; no clear D. This CDR3 has 13 amino acids. The V and J ends lost 3 bases and 3 bases respectively, with 11 bases between them. Germline lookup yields CDR1 GTSNPN and CDR2 SVGIG (reference sequence). The CDR3 nucleotides read TGTGCCTGGAGAAGAGGATTGGACTATGGCTACACCTTC. This translates into CAWRRGLDYGYTF.

For this clone: This sample includes further DNA sequences coding for the same CDR3. This chain connects TRBV9 to TRBJ1-5; no clear D gene. V lost 0 bases and J lost 1, with 5 bases in between. CDR3 length: 14 residues. Germline V gives CDR1 SGDLS, CDR2 YYNGEE. CDR3 in DNA: TGTGCCAGCAGCGTAGGAGGGAGCAATCAGCCCCAGCATTTT. It yields the protein CASSVGGSNQPQHF.

The V gene is TRBV7-9, the J gene TRBJ2-1; 9 positions match TRBD2. From germline, CDR1 is SEHNR and CDR2 FQNEAQ (reference sequence). This CDR3 contains 15 residues. Germline trimming cut 2 bases from V and 4 bases from J; bases unmatched to any gene: 3. In DNA, the CDR3 is TGTGCCAGCAGCTTATTTAGCGGGGGTTACAATGAGCAGTTCTTC. Protein sequence: CASSLFSGGYNEQFF. The variable domain in full, completed from reference TRBV7-9 and TRBJ2-1, reads DTGVSQNPRHKITKRGQNVTFRCDPISEHNRLYWYRQTLGQGPEFLTYFQNEAQLEKSRLLSDRFSAERPKGSFSTLEIQRTEQGDSAMYLCASSLFSGGYNEQFFGPGTRLTVL.

The chain links TRBV11-2 to TRBJ2-7; the D call may be TRBD1 or TRBD2 (6 bases each). Germline CDR1 reads SGHAT; CDR2 reads FQNNGV. The CDR3 covers 15 residues. The V gene lost 4 bases and the J gene lost 3 bases, with 16 bases spanning the gap. CDR3 residues: CASSWGGQPYYEQYF. The CDR3 DNA follows: TGTGCCAGCAGCTGGGGAGGACAGCCCTACTACGAGCAGTACTTC.

The genes are TRBV2 and TRBJ1-5; 7 nucleotides agree with TRBD1. CDR1 SNHLY and CDR2 FYNNEI come from the germline V gene. The CDR3 is 14 amino acids. Trimming cost V 3 bases and J 3 bases; bases outside gene matches: 2. The CDR3 region is CASSDRGVNQPQHF. As DNA, the CDR3 is TGTGCCAGCAGTGACAGGGGGGTCAATCAGCCCCAGCATTTT.

In nucleotides, the CDR3 is TGTGCCAGCAGCGTAGCGGGGGTTGAGCAGTTCTTC. Its protein product is CASSVAGVEQFF. The chain carries TRBV9 and TRBJ2-1; possible D gene TRBD2, 6 bases. The CDR3 is made up of 12 amino acids. V gave up 0 bases and J gave up 9 bases, with 7 bases separating them. Germline V lookup: CDR1 SGDLS, CDR2 YYNGEE.

This clone occurred once. V and J are TRBV4-3 and TRBJ1-5; TRBD1 matches at 7 bases. The CDR3 extends over 15 amino acids. CDR1 and CDR2 from the germline V gene are LGHNA and YSLEER. After removal of 5 bases from V and 2 bases from J, the junction contained 6 bases not matched to a gene. In DNA, the CDR3 is TGCGCCAGCAGCGCCCGGACAGGACGCAATCAGCCCCAGCATTTT. This gives the protein CASSARTGRNQPQHF.

The chain uses TRBV4-3 and TRBJ1-6; D uncertain. The germline V and J ends were trimmed by 2 bases and 0 bases, with 2 bases remaining between them. The CDR3 sequence is 14 residues long. Germline loops: CDR1 LGHNA, CDR2 YSLEER. DNA for the CDR3: TGCGCCAGCAGCCAAAGCTCCTATAATTCACCCCTCCACTTT. As protein: CASSQSSYNSPLHF.

In the case of this clone: Other nucleotide sequences in the sample specify the same CDR3. The chain is built from TRBV28 and TRBJ2-7, with 8 nucleotides matching TRBD1. The CDR3 length is 14 residues. CDR1 is MDHEN, CDR2 SYDVKM, per germline. Trimming took 5 bases from V and 4 from J; bases not matched to a gene: 7. The CDR3 loop reads CASSPGTGGYEQYF. The CDR3 bases are TGTGCCAGCAGTCCCGGGACAGGAGGTTACGAGCAGTACTTC. Complete variable domain (other parts from reference TRBV28 and TRBJ2-7): DVKVTQSSRYLVKRTGEKVFLECVQDMDHENMFWYRQDPGLGLRLIYFSYDVKMKEKGDIPEGYSVSREKKERFSLILESASTNQTSMYLCASSPGTGGYEQYFGPGTRLTVT.

The V gene is TRBV2, the J gene TRBJ1-5; no reliable D call. The length of the CDR3 is 16 residues. Germline CDR1 and CDR2: SNHLY and FYNNEI. V was cut by 6 bases and J by 4 bases, with 19 bases left in between. The CDR3, as DNA: TGTGCCAGCAGGACGGTGGGTACGGGTAGGAATCAGCCCCAGCATTTT. Translating gives CASRTVGTGRNQPQHF.

This clone was seen more than once but under ten times. The chain joins TRBV27 to TRBJ1-2; TRBD1 matches at 10 bases. The germline V gene has CDR1 MNHEY and CDR2 SMNVEV (reference sequence). The CDR3 runs 16 residues. V was pared by 3 bases and J by 4 bases, with 8 bases of the junction left unmatched. In DNA, the CDR3 is TGTGCCAGCAGTTTGTCCGGGACAGGGGTTAGCTATGGCTACACCTTC. It specifies CASSLSGTGVSYGYTF.

This chain connects TRBV19 to TRBJ1-2; TRBD1 might be the D (5 bases). The CDR3 is 15 residues long. With 3 bases removed from V and 2 bases from J, the gap between germline ends came to 13 bases. Looked up from germline, CDR1 is LNHDA and CDR2 is SQIVND (reference sequence). CDR3 sequence reads: CASSINPTVNYGYTF. DNA of the CDR3: TGTGCCAGTAGTATTAATCCGACAGTCAACTATGGCTACACCTTC.

The J gene is TRBJ1-2, the V gene TRBV28; D gene unclear. Trimming removed 3 bases at V and 7 bases at J, with 12 bases between. This CDR3 is 13 amino acids long. Germline CDR1 reads MDHEN; CDR2 reads SYDVKM. The CDR3: CASSFPGVSGYTF. DNA for the CDR3: TGTGCCAGCAGTTTCCCTGGGGTGAGTGGCTACACCTTC.

The rearrangement uses TRBV7-8 and TRBJ2-4; 16 positions agree with TRBD2. J was trimmed by 8 bases and V by 4 bases; bases with no gene match: 8. Germline CDR1 SGHVS, CDR2 FQNEAQ. The CDR3 is 17 residues long. CDR3 in amino acids: CASSSGLAGGPGYIQYF. The CDR3 DNA reads as TGTGCCAGCAGCTCGGGACTAGCGGGGGGGCCGGGTTACATTCAGTACTTC.

The genes are TRBV28 and TRBJ2-7; 10 bases match TRBD1. Germline V lookup: CDR1 MDHEN, CDR2 SYDVKM. V lost 7 bases and J lost 4; bases outside the gene matches: 7. This CDR3 contains 14 residues. The CDR3 DNA reads as TGTGCCAGCATTTCCAGGACAGGGGGATACGAGCAGTACTTC. This translates into CASISRTGGYEQYF.